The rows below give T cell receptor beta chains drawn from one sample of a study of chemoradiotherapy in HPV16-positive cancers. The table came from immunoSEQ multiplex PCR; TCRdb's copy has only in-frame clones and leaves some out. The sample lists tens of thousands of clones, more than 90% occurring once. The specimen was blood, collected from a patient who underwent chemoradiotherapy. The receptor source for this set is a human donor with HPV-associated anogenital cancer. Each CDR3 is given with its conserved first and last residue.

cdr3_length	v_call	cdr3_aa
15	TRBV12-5	CASVNGGKNTGELFF
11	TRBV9	CASSPLGTYTF
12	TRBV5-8	CASSLAGGEQYF
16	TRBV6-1	CASSETGGAVGQPQHF
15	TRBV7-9	CASSLTSSGELEQYF
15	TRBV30	CARGRGRNLNSPLHF
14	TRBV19	CASSMGTDNSPLHF
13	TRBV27	CASSLRGTGELFF
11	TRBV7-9	CASSRSYEQYF
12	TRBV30	CAWGEGNYGYTF
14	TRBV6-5	CASSPTGSNQPQHF
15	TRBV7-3	CASSSTEVSTDTQYF
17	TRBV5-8	CASSLRLAGESYNEQFF
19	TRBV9	CASSVGPSGRIGPRGEQYF
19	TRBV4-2	CASSQDGRGRQGPSYEQYF
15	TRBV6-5	CASSLRGGGNYGYTF
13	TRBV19	CASSQGAVQPQHF
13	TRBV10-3	CASTGQGGQPQHF
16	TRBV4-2	CASSPVTGQGNQPQHF
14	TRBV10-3	CAITAQEENTEAFF
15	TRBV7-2	CASSSSGTSTDTQYF
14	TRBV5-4	CASSRPGLGNEQFF
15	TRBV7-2	CASSLAPSARHEQYF
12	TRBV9	CASGQGADTQYF
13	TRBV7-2	CASSLPGTGELFF
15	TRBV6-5	CASSPPIGASYEQYF
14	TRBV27	CASSLSISPGEQYF
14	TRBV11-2	CASSLGRYRDEQYF
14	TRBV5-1	CASSWDRGPYEQYF
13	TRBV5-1	CASSLDSTDTQYF
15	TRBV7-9	CASSLPPGGGDTQYF
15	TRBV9	CASSVGNADTGELFF
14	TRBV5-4	CASSLDGGTNTQYF
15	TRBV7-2	CASSGSGGRADTQYF
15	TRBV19	CASTGTGVRNTEAFF
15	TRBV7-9	CASSPGGGFSHEQYF
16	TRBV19	CASSIPTGGYTGELFF
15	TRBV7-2	CASSLGRTGSYEQYF
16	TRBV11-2	CASSQPGTSGRDTQYF
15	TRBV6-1	CASSEVAGPNQPQHF
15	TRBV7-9	CASSLRGRTEDTQYF
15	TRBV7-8	CASSWRQGPGSPLHF
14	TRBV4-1	CASSQDLGRYGYTF
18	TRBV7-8	CASLPGLAGGRSTDTQYF
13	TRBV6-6	CASSYGTVDGAFF
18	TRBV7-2	CASSFSAGTSSNTGELFF